Each of the 15 T cell receptor beta chains below was sequenced from the same sample in a study of cytomegalovirus exposure and HLA in healthy donors. The PCR employed 60 Vbeta primers together with 13 Jbeta primers. Profiling relied on immunoSEQ multiplex PCR, and the TCRdb table lists in-frame clones only, not all of them. The sample records 130,000 or so clones, 60% to 80% being singletons. Sequenced material: PBMCs. The receptors derive from a male donor in good health and CMV-seronegative.

In its sample, this clone was seen once. The chain recombines TRBV6-5 with TRBJ2-5; a possible D gene is TRBD2 (5 bases). V lost 6 bases and J lost 9, with 14 bases in between. Per the germline V gene, CDR1 is MNHEY and CDR2 is SVGAGI. This CDR3 comprises 12 residues. The CDR3 DNA follows: TGTGCCAGCAGCGAAGGGTCCGGGGCCCAGTACTTC. Its protein product is CASSEGSGAQYF.

The chain employs TRBV19 and TRBJ1-2; D possibly corresponds to TRBD1 (5 bases). Trimming cost V 3 bases and J 3 bases, with 11 bases left between them. The CDR3 totals 14 residues. Looked up from germline, CDR1 is LNHDA and CDR2 is SQIVND (reference sequence). CDR3: CASSIPGTDYGYTF. The CDR3 DNA reads TGTGCCAGTAGTATCCCCGGGACTGACTATGGCTACACCTTC.

V usage is TRBV7-6 and J usage is TRBJ2-7, with D hard to call. Per germline, CDR1 SGHVS and CDR2 FNYEAQ. The germline V and J ends were trimmed by 5 bases and 1 base, with 9 bases remaining between them. The CDR3 length is 13 residues. Written as DNA, the CDR3 is TGTGCCAGCAGCACGAGGTTTTCCTACGAGCAGTACTTC. Protein product: CASSTRFSYEQYF.

The chain has TRBV2 and TRBJ2-1; 8 nucleotides match TRBD2. V dropped 4 bases and J dropped 3; count of bases not matched to a gene: 2. CDR1 and CDR2 (germline): SNHLY, FYNNEI. The CDR3 has 14 amino acids. The CDR3, as DNA: TGTGCCAGCAGTGTGCGGGGGGTCTACAATGAGCAGTTCTTC. It specifies CASSVRGVYNEQFF.

This chain connects TRBV18 to TRBJ2-2; D is unclear. V lost 3 bases and J lost 0, with 11 bases in between. The CDR3 is 16 residues long. Germline V gene sequence: CDR1 KGHSH, CDR2 LQKENI. The CDR3 reads CASSPPAHPNTGELFF. CDR3 DNA: TGTGCCAGCTCACCCCCCGCACACCCGAACACCGGGGAGCTGTTTTTT. Based on the CDR3 plus reference TRBV18 and TRBJ2-2, the full variable domain is NAGVMQNPRHLVRRRGQEARLRCSPMKGHSHVYWYRQLPEEGLKFMVYLQKENIIDESGMPKERFSAEFPKEGPSILRIQQVVRGDSAAYFCASSPPAHPNTGELFFGEGSRLTVL.

In this sample, this clone turned up a few times. This sequence joins TRBV18 and TRBJ2-7; tentatively, D is TRBD1 (6 bases). The CDR3 has 15 residues. Trimming stripped 3 bases from V and 1 base from J, with 13 bases between. Germline V CDR1 and CDR2: KGHSH, LQKENI. In DNA, the CDR3 is TGTGCCAGCTCACCGCCCCGGGACACTTCCTACGAGCAGTACTTC. Encoded protein: CASSPPRDTSYEQYF.

The chain employs TRBV2 and TRBJ2-7; D not resolved. Per germline, CDR1 SNHLY and CDR2 FYNNEI. Trimming stripped 6 bases from V and 4 bases from J, with 7 bases between. CDR3 size: 11 residues. CDR3 DNA sequence: TGTGCCAGCAGGGCCTCGTACGAGCAGTACTTC. It translates to CASRASYEQYF.

This clone was recorded only once. The chain has TRBV10-3 and TRBJ2-1, with D perhaps matching TRBD2 (5 bases). Germline-derived CDR1 and CDR2 are ENHRY and SYGVKD. The CDR3 has 17 amino acids. The V end lost 2 bases, the J end lost 0 bases, and 14 bases lay between the germline ends. Written as DNA, the CDR3 is TGTGCCATCAGTGAGCCGACCGAGGGCTACTCCTACAATGAGCAGTTCTTC. This gives the protein CAISEPTEGYSYNEQFF.

V is TRBV4-3 and J is TRBJ1-5; D not resolved. Trimming pared 1 base from V and 3 bases from J, leaving 10 bases between. Germline-derived CDR1 and CDR2 are LGHNA and YSLEER. The length of the CDR3 is 15 residues. DNA of the CDR3: TGCGCCAGCAGCCAAGTCATCGCAGACAATCAGCCCCAGCATTTT. Translated: CASSQVIADNQPQHF.

The V call is TRBV29-1, the J call TRBJ2-4; maybe TRBD2 (7 bases). Germline loops: CDR1 SQVTM, CDR2 ANQGSEA. Deletions cut 0 bases from V and 7 bases from J, with 16 bases between. CDR3 length: 15 residues. This CDR3 reads CSVEDRGGLGNIQYF. The CDR3 DNA follows: TGCAGCGTTGAAGATCGCGGGGGCCTTGGGAACATTCAGTACTTC. The full variable domain, its missing parts supplied by reference TRBV29-1 and TRBJ2-4, is SAVISQKPSRDICQRGTSLTIQCQVDSQVTMMFWYRQQPGQSLTLIATANQGSEATYESGFVIDKFPISRPNLTFSTLTVSNMSPEDSSIYLCSVEDRGGLGNIQYFGAGTRLSVL.

The chain has TRBV7-9 and TRBJ2-2; D uncertain. V lost 5 bases, J lost 3 bases, and 10 bases lay in between. Germline V CDR1 and CDR2: SEHNR, FQNEAQ (reference sequence). The CDR3 covers 14 residues. The CDR3 loop is CASSPLSHTGELFF. DNA of the CDR3: TGTGCCAGCAGCCCTCTAAGCCACACCGGGGAGCTGTTTTTT.

The J gene is TRBJ2-5, the V gene TRBV27; 7 nucleotides agree with TRBD2. CDR1 and CDR2 (germline): MNHEY, SMNVEV (reference sequence). With 3 bases clipped from V and 4 bases from J, the junction kept 14 bases outside the gene matches. This CDR3 comprises 17 residues. The CDR3 sequence: CASSFYLPGERGETQYF. The CDR3 DNA reads TGTGCCAGCAGTTTCTACCTCCCCGGGGAGCGGGGAGAGACCCAGTACTTC.

This chain joins TRBV5-8 and TRBJ1-1; D is unclear. The germline V gene has CDR1 SGHTS and CDR2 YDEGEE. Trimming took 2 bases from V and 1 from J, leaving 3 bases between them. The CDR3 runs 12 residues. CDR3 sequence (DNA): TGTGCCAGCAGCTTCAGGAACACTGAAGCTTTCTTT. Its protein product is CASSFRNTEAFF.

The chain carries TRBV7-9 and TRBJ1-1; D gene ambiguous. Trimming stripped 2 bases from V and 4 bases from J, with 11 bases between. The CDR3 sequence is 14 residues long. From germline, CDR1 is SEHNR and CDR2 FQNEAQ (reference sequence). CDR3 region: CASSLIGRGTEAFF. CDR3 nucleotides: TGTGCCAGCAGCTTAATAGGGAGAGGCACTGAAGCTTTCTTT. Full variable domain (outside the CDR3, taken from reference TRBV7-9 and TRBJ1-1): DTGVSQNPRHKITKRGQNVTFRCDPISEHNRLYWYRQTLGQGPEFLTYFQNEAQLEKSRLLSDRFSAERPKGSFSTLEIQRTEQGDSAMYLCASSLIGRGTEAFFGQGTRLTVV.

This clone was observed once. V is TRBV6-6 and J is TRBJ2-5, with D maybe TRBD1 (5 bases). Trimming took 0 bases from V and 5 from J, leaving 13 bases between them. The CDR3 is 15 amino acids. CDR1 is MNHNY, CDR2 SVGAGI, per germline (reference sequence). The CDR3 region is CASSYSRQGGETQYF. The CDR3 DNA follows: TGTGCCAGCAGTTACTCGAGGCAGGGTGGGGAGACCCAGTACTTC.